This is a list of T cell receptor beta chains from one sample in a study of T cells in Graves' hyperthyroidism and ophthalmopathy. TCRdb reprocessed the multiplex PCR reads with MiXCR, giving one entry per CDR3 protein. The sample includes about 500,000 distinct CDR3 sequences, over 15% of them seen just once. The material sequenced was blood. The receptors originated from a woman under 30 with Graves' hyperthyroidism. The CDR3 runs from the conserved cysteine through the conserved F or W. Fields, in order: J gene, D gene, V gene, clone size, CDR3 protein, CDR3 DNA. D genes are given only for firm matches. Not every row has a clone size; where given, it reads once, few, many or a size class.

TRBJ2-3 | - | TRBV6-1 | - | CASTLDDTDTQYF | TGTGCCAGCACTCTGGACGACACAGATACGCAGTATTTT
TRBJ2-5 | - | TRBV3-1 | many | CASSQDGDQETQYF | TGTGCCAGCAGCCAAGATGGGGATCAAGAGACCCAGTACTTC
TRBJ2-7 | - | TRBV6-1 | few | CASKTGIVGYEQYF | TGTGCCAGCAAAACAGGAATAGTGGGCTACGAGCAGTACTTC
TRBJ1-2 | TRBD1 | TRBV11-2 | many | CASSLVTGGNGYTF | TGTGCCAGCAGCTTGGTTACAGGGGGCAATGGCTACACCTTC
TRBJ2-1 | - | TRBV7-6 | many | CVSSLVQADEQFF | TGTGTCAGCAGCTTAGTCCAGGCAGATGAGCAGTTCTTC
TRBJ2-1 | - | TRBV27 | - | CASSFLADSSVHEQFF | TGTGCCAGCAGTTTTTTGGCGGACAGTTCAGTCCATGAGCAGTTCTTC
TRBJ2-7 | - | TRBV18 | many | CASSPGRGSPEQYF | TGTGCCAGCTCACCTGGGAGAGGGTCCCCGGAGCAGTACTTC
TRBJ1-1 | - | TRBV18 | - | CASSPFEGPSKWGTEAFF | TGTGCCAGCTCACCTTTTGAAGGCCCCTCCAAGTGGGGCACTGAAGCTTTCTTT
TRBJ2-4 | - | TRBV12-3/TRBV12-4 | - | CASSQWGAQGIQYF | TGTGCCAGCAGCCAGTGGGGGGCGCAGGGCATTCAGTACTTC
TRBJ1-5 | - | TRBV28 | many | CASSLSQGINQPQHF | TGTGCCAGCAGTTTATCTCAGGGGATCAATCAGCCCCAGCATTTT
TRBJ2-7 | TRBD2 | TRBV11-3 | many | CASSFRGTSTYEQYF | TGTGCCAGCAGTTTTAGGGGGACTAGCACCTACGAGCAGTACTTC
TRBJ2-5 | TRBD2 | TRBV9 | few | CASSARLAGVQETQYF | TGTGCCAGCAGCGCCCGACTAGCGGGGGTCCAAGAGACCCAGTACTTC
TRBJ1-5 | TRBD1 | TRBV4-1 | - | CASSQDGTGVRNQPQHF | TGCGCCAGCAGCCAAGATGGGACAGGGGTTCGCAATCAGCCCCAGCATTTT
TRBJ2-7 | TRBD2 | TRBV20-1 | few | CSPRGREGFYEQYF | TGCAGTCCAAGGGGGCGGGAGGGGTTCTACGAGCAGTACTTC
TRBJ2-1 | - | TRBV20-1 | - | CSAKGTGDNEQFF | TGCAGTGCTAAAGGGACTGGGGACAATGAGCAGTTCTTC
TRBJ2-1 | TRBD2 | TRBV12-3/TRBV12-4 | - | CASRLAGGGNEQFF | TGTGCCAGCAGGTTAGCGGGAGGGGGCAATGAGCAGTTCTTC
TRBJ1-6 | - | TRBV28 | few | CASRLSGNSPLHF | TGTGCCAGCAGACTAAGTGGTAATTCACCCCTCCACTTT
TRBJ1-2 | - | TRBV7-9 | many | CASSRDTYYGYTF | TGTGCCAGCAGCAGGGACACCTACTATGGCTACACCTTC
TRBJ1-4 | - | TRBV18 | - | CASSPGTFATNEKLFF | TGTGCCAGCTCACCCGGGACATTTGCAACTAATGAAAAACTGTTTTTT
TRBJ1-2 | - | TRBV6-1 | few | CASSPYRQEANYGYTF | TGTGCCAGCAGTCCATACCGACAGGAAGCTAACTATGGCTACACCTTC
TRBJ2-1 | - | TRBV5-1 | many | CASSSQPQLSSYNEQFF | TGCGCCAGCAGCTCCCAGCCTCAGTTGAGCTCCTACAATGAGCAGTTCTTC
TRBJ2-3 | TRBD2 | TRBV2 | many | CATRLAGGTDTQYF | TGTGCCACCCGACTAGCGGGAGGAACAGATACGCAGTATTTT
TRBJ2-1 | - | TRBV11-3 | few | CASSPWGGLGSYNEQFF | TGTGCCAGCAGCCCGTGGGGGGGCTTAGGCTCCTACAATGAGCAGTTCTTC
TRBJ2-2 | TRBD1 | TRBV7-8 | once | CASSFRGLGASNTGELFF | TGTGCCAGCAGCTTCAGGGGGCTAGGGGCCTCGAACACCGGGGAGCTGTTTTTT
TRBJ2-5 | TRBD2 | TRBV5-1 | - | CASSPSTRTSGSLPKYF | TGCGCCAGCAGCCCCTCTACACGGACTAGCGGGAGCTTACCCAAGTACTTC
TRBJ2-7 | TRBD2 | TRBV5-4 | - | CASSFKREGRYEQYF | TGTGCCAGCAGTTTTAAGCGGGAGGGCCGCTACGAGCAGTACTTC
TRBJ2-3 | - | TRBV29-1 | - | CSVGTTRDTQYF | TGCAGCGTTGGAACTACCCGAGATACGCAGTATTTT
TRBJ2-1 | - | TRBV6-6 | few | CASSYSGLGNEQFF | TGTGCCAGCAGTTACTCGGGGTTGGGGAATGAGCAGTTCTTC
TRBJ1-3 | - | TRBV29-1 | few | CSVGVTPNSGNTIYF | TGCAGCGTCGGGGTTACACCAAACTCTGGAAACACCATATATTTT
TRBJ2-3 | TRBD1 | TRBV11-2 | many | CASSLGRGRGKDTQYF | TGTGCCAGCAGCTTAGGCAGGGGGCGCGGAAAAGATACGCAGTATTTT
TRBJ2-2 | - | TRBV27 | - | CASSLVGGSTGELFF | TGTGCCAGCAGTTTAGTCGGGGGTTCCACCGGGGAGCTGTTTTTT
TRBJ2-7 | - | TRBV3-1 | many | CASSQKGGYEQYF | TGTGCCAGCAGCCAAAAAGGGGGCTACGAGCAGTACTTC
TRBJ2-7 | - | TRBV6-1 | - | CASTNQGRGLTSYEQYF | TGTGCCAGCACCAATCAAGGCCGGGGGTTAACCTCCTACGAGCAGTACTTC
TRBJ1-2 | TRBD1 | TRBV3-1 | - | CASSQNYRGDGYTF | TGTGCCAGCAGCCAGAATTACAGGGGGGATGGCTACACCTTC
TRBJ1-2 | TRBD1 | TRBV4-3 | - | CASSQLSTHQAGGNYGYTF | TGCGCCAGCAGCCAATTATCTACTCACCAGGCAGGGGGTAACTATGGCTACACCTTC
TRBJ2-2 | TRBD2 | TRBV20-1 | - | CSATSGRNTGELFF | TGCAGTGCCACTAGCGGGAGGAACACCGGGGAGCTGTTTTTT
TRBJ1-6 | - | TRBV12-3/TRBV12-4 | - | CASSLIGGSRSPLHF | TGTGCCAGCAGTTTAATAGGAGGGTCTAGGTCACCCCTCCACTTT
TRBJ2-1 | - | TRBV3-1 | many | CASSRWDEQFF | TGTGCCAGCAGCAGGTGGGATGAGCAGTTCTTC
TRBJ1-6 | - | TRBV7-3 | - | CASRQEDPNSPLHF | TGTGCCAGCAGGCAGGAGGACCCTAATTCACCCCTCCACTTT
TRBJ1-3 | - | TRBV6-1 | - | CASTSDRHVSGNTIYF | TGTGCCAGCACCTCAGACAGGCATGTCTCTGGAAACACCATATATTTT